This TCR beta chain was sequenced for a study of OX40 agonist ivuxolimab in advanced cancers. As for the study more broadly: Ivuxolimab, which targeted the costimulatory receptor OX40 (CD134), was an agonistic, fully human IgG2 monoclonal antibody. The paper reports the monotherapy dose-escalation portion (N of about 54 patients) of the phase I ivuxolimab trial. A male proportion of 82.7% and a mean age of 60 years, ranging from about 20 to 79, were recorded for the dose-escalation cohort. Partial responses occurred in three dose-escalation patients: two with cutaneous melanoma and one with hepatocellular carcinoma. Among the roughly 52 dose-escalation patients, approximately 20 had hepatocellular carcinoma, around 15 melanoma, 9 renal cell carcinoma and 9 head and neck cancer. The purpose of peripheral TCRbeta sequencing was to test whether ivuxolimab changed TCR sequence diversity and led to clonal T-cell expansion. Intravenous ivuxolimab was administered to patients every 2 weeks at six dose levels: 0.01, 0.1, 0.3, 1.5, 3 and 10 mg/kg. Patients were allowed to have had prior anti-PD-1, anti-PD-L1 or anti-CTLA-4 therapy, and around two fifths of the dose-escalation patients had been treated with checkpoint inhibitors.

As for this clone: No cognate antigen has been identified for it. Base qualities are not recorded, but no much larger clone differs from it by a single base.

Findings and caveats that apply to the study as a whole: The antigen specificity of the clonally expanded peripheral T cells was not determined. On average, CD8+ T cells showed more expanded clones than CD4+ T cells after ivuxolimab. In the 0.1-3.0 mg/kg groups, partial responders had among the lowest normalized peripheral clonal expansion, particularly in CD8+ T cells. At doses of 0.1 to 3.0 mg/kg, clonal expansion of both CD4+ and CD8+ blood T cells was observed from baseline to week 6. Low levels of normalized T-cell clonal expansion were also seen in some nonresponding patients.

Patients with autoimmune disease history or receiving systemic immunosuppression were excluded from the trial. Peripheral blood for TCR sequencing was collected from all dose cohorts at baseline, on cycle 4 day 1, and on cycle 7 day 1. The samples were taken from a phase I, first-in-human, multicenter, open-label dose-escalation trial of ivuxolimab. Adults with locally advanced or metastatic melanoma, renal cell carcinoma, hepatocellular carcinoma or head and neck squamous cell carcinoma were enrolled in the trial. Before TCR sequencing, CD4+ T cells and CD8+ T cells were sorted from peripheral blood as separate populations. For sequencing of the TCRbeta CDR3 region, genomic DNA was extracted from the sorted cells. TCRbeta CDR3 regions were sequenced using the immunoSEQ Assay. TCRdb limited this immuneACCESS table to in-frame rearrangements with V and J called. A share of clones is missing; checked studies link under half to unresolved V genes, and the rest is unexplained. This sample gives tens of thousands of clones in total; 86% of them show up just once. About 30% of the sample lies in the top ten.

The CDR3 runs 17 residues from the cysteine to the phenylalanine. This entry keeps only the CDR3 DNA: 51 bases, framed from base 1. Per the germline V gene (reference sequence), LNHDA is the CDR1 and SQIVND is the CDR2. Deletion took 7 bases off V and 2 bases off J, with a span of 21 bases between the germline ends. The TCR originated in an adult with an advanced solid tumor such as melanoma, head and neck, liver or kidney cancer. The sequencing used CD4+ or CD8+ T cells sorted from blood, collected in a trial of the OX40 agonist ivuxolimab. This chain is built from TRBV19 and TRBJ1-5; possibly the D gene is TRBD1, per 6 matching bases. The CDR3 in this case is CASTMKGDKGGNQPQHF. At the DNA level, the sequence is TGTGCCAGTACGATGAAAGGGGACAAAGGGGGCAATCAGCCCCAGCATTTT. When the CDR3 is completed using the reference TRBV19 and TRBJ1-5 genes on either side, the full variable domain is DGGITQSPKYLFRKEGQNVTLSCEQNLNHDAMYWYRQDPGQGLRLIYYSQIVNDFQKGDIAEGYSVSREKKESFPLTVTSAQKNPTAFYLCASTMKGDKGGNQPQHFGDGTRLSIL.